The 25 T cell receptor beta chains reported below all come from one sample, sequenced in a study of regulatory T cells in long-lasting Graves disease. Sequencing libraries for TCR beta were prepared with iRepertoire HTBI primers and Arm-PCR of CDR3 regions. TCRdb redid the calling of the multiplex PCR reads with MiXCR, one entry per CDR3 protein. Of fewer than 550,000 distinct CDR3 sequences in the sample, about 22% are singletons; the top ten hold more than 6%. Time point noted: persistent/refractory GD, antithyroid drugs over 5 years with positive TRAb. RNA extracted from PBMCs served as the sequencing template. This specimen was peripheral blood mononuclear cells (PBMCs), taken when the disease was refractory, from a patient treated with antithyroid drugs. These receptors came from a female donor with Graves disease.

The chain couples TRBV2 to TRBJ2-3; D remains ambiguous. The V gene lost 0 bases and the J gene lost 1 base, with 14 bases spanning the gap. The germline gives CDR1 SNHLY, CDR2 FYNNEI. CDR3 length: 17 residues. The CDR3 here is CASSEAWEREGTDTQYF. CDR3 nucleotides: TGTGCCAGCAGTGAAGCGTGGGAAAGGGAAGGCACAGATACGCAGTATTTT. The full variable domain, in which reference TRBV2 and TRBJ2-3 provide the parts outside the CDR3, is EPEVTQTPSHQVTQMGQEVILRCVPISNHLYFYWYRQILGQKVEFLVSFYNNEISEKSEIFDDQFSVERPDGSNFTLKIRSTKLEDSAMYFCASSEAWEREGTDTQYFGPGTRLTVL.

This clonotype was seen repeatedly, ten times or more. The chain joins TRBV6-1 to TRBJ1-1; tentatively, D is TRBD1 (6 bases). Trimming took off 5 bases at V and 4 bases at J, with 11 bases between the two ends. The CDR3 runs to 13 residues. Germline-derived CDR1 and CDR2 are MNHNS and SASEGT. The CDR3 nucleotides are TGTGCCAGCAGTAAAACAGGGAGCACTGAAGCTTTCTTT. It codes for CASSKTGSTEAFF.

The chain couples TRBV29-1 to TRBJ2-6, with 9 positions matching TRBD1. The CDR3 loop spans 15 amino acids. The germline V gene encodes CDR1 SQVTM and CDR2 ANQGSEA. V gave up 8 bases and J gave up 3 bases; unmatched junction bases: 8. The CDR3 coding sequence is TGCAGCATTCAGACAGGGGGGTTTGGGGCCAACGTCCTGACTTTC. This sequence encodes CSIQTGGFGANVLTF.

This clonotype was seen ten or more times. The CDR3 sequence is CASSLSVGQPQHF. DNA for the CDR3: TGTGCCAGCAGTCTCTCGGTTGGACAGCCCCAGCATTTT. This rearrangement joins TRBV6-1 to TRBJ1-5; D is unclear. Germline V gene data show CDR1 as MNHNS and CDR2 as SASEGT. V was cut by 5 bases and J by 7 bases, with 12 bases left in between. This CDR3 region has 13 residues.

This clonotype was seen repeatedly, ten times or more. The rearrangement joins TRBV12-3 or TRBV12-4 to TRBJ1-1, with D perhaps TRBD1 (5 bases). This CDR3 is built from 15 residues. With 3 bases removed from V and 2 bases from J, the gap between germline ends came to 13 bases. CDR3: CASSLGELLNTEAFF. CDR3 nucleotide sequence: TGTGCCAGCAGTTTGGGGGAACTACTAAACACTGAAGCTTTCTTT.

This chain joins TRBV18 and TRBJ2-5; 9 bases fit TRBD1. From germline, CDR1 is KGHSH and CDR2 LQKENI. The V segment lost 4 bases and the J segment 5 bases; nucleotides outside the gene matches: 8. This CDR3 is built from 15 residues. The DNA of the CDR3 is TGTGCCAGCTCACGAACCGGGACAGGGTGGGAGACCCAGTACTTC. Translation gives CASSRTGTGWETQYF.

The V and J genes are TRBV19 and TRBJ1-1; 10 positions match TRBD1. Germline loops: CDR1 LNHDA, CDR2 SQIVND (reference sequence). Unmatched junction bases numbered 7, after V lost 7 bases and J lost 5 bases. The CDR3 contains 14 residues. CDR3 region: CASTWGQGTTEAFF. The CDR3 DNA is TGTGCCAGTACCTGGGGACAGGGGACAACTGAAGCTTTCTTT. The entire variable domain, with the rest obtained from reference TRBV19 and TRBJ1-1, is as follows: DGGITQSPKYLFRKEGQNVTLSCEQNLNHDAMYWYRQDPGQGLRLIYYSQIVNDFQKGDIAEGYSVSREKKESFPLTVTSAQKNPTAFYLCASTWGQGTTEAFFGQGTRLTVV.

The rearrangement joins TRBV5-1 to TRBJ2-7; D may correspond to TRBD1 or TRBD2 (6 bases each). The CDR3 extends over 16 amino acids. Germline values: CDR1 SGHRS, CDR2 YFSETQ. V lost 7 bases, J lost 0 bases, and 20 bases lay in between. DNA of the CDR3: TGCGCCAGCGGAATTCGGGGGCCGGGGAGCTCCTACGAGCAGTACTTC. This encodes CASGIRGPGSSYEQYF.

The chain couples TRBV20-1 to TRBJ1-5; D remains unclear. The CDR3 has 16 amino acids. Trimming took off 5 bases at V and 0 bases at J, with 17 bases between the two ends. Germline V CDR1 and CDR2: DFQATT, SNEGSKA (reference sequence). Written as DNA, the CDR3 is TGCAGTGCTTTGAATCCGAGCCGTCATAGCAATCAGCCCCAGCATTTT. As protein: CSALNPSRHSNQPQHF.

This clonotype was found a few times. This chain joins TRBV20-1 and TRBJ2-5; possible D gene TRBD1, 5 bases. CDR1 and CDR2 (germline): DFQATT, SNEGSKA (reference sequence). Trimming shortened V by 5 bases and J by 4 bases, and 14 bases separated the two germline ends. The CDR3 covers 13 residues. This CDR3 is CSAGLGVGETQYF. The CDR3 DNA is TGCAGTGCTGGATTAGGGGTCGGAGAGACCCAGTACTTC.

This clonotype came up a few times. The chain joins TRBV20-1 to TRBJ2-7; TRBD2 is a possible D gene (6 bases). Trimming removed 6 bases from V and 2 bases from J, with 14 bases in between. Germline V CDR1 and CDR2: DFQATT, SNEGSKA (reference sequence). CDR3 size: 13 residues. The CDR3 here is CSARTGATYEQYF. CDR3 in DNA: TGCAGTGCAAGAACGGGAGCGACCTACGAGCAGTACTTC.

This sequence joins TRBV7-2 and TRBJ2-7; 12 nucleotides align to TRBD1. Trimming cost V 6 bases and J 3 bases; bases outside gene matches: 9. This CDR3 has 16 residues. In germline, CDR1 is SGHTA, CDR2 FQGNSA. This CDR3 is CASSSYGTGGFYEQYF. The CDR3 DNA follows: TGTGCCAGCAGTTCATATGGGACAGGGGGCTTCTACGAGCAGTACTTC.

The chain links TRBV30 to TRBJ1-1; the D gene is possibly TRBD1 (6 bases). CDR1 is GTSNPN and CDR2 is SVGIG in the germline V gene (reference sequence). The ends were cut back, 4 bases at V and 6 bases at J, with 9 bases in the middle. The CDR3 has 11 amino acids. The CDR3 spells CAWNRGAEAFF. As DNA, the CDR3 is TGTGCCTGGAATAGGGGGGCTGAAGCTTTCTTT.

The chain uses TRBV10-3 and TRBJ2-3; 12 nucleotides align to TRBD2. Germline CDR1 is ENHRY and CDR2 is SYGVKD. CDR3 length: 16 residues. The junction had 10 bases not matched to a gene; V was cut back by 6 bases and J by 6 bases. DNA of the CDR3: TGTGCCATCAGCTCGACTAGCGGGGGAGGATCTGATACGCAGTATTTT. Encoded protein: CAISSTSGGGSDTQYF.

This clonotype was seen repeatedly, ten times or more. J is TRBJ1-2 and V is TRBV10-3; D ambiguous. Germline V lookup: CDR1 ENHRY, CDR2 SYGVKD. The CDR3 extends over 14 amino acids. The ends were cut back, 3 bases at V and 5 bases at J, with 13 bases in the middle. The CDR3 loop is CAISDLLVPYGYTF. The CDR3 DNA is TGTGCCATCAGTGACTTGTTGGTTCCATATGGCTACACCTTC.

This clonotype has at least ten counts. V gene TRBV6-1 combines with J gene TRBJ2-5; TRBD2 matches 12 bases. CDR1 and CDR2 from the germline V gene are MNHNS and SASEGT. V lost 6 bases and J lost 4; bases outside the gene matches: 9. The CDR3 runs to 16 residues. CDR3 nucleotide sequence: TGTGCCAGCAGGACGTCCCCGGGACTAGCGGGAGAGACCCAGTACTTC. It codes for CASRTSPGLAGETQYF.

This clonotype was found many times. The V call is TRBV6-1, the J call TRBJ1-4; D remains unclear. Germline loops: CDR1 MNHNS, CDR2 SASEGT. The CDR3 consists of 15 residues. Between the trimmed V and J ends, which lost 8 bases and 3 bases, there was a span of 16 bases. DNA of the CDR3: TGTGCCAGCGGTAGAACCTTGCAAGCTAATGAAAAACTGTTTTTT. Translation gives CASGRTLQANEKLFF.

This clonotype was seen many times. V gene TRBV29-1 combines with J gene TRBJ1-2; D gene ambiguous. Germline values: CDR1 SQVTM, CDR2 ANQGSEA. Trimming removed 3 bases from V and 7 bases from J, with 9 bases in between. This CDR3 spans 11 amino acids. The CDR3 sequence: CSVEEGGGYTF. Here the CDR3 DNA reads TGCAGCGTTGAGGAGGGCGGTGGCTACACCTTC.

The chain uses TRBV29-1 and TRBJ2-1; D is possibly TRBD1 or TRBD2 (6 bases each). Deletions cut 7 bases from V and 5 bases from J, with 21 bases between. This CDR3 is 15 amino acids long. Germline-derived CDR1 and CDR2 are SQVTM and ANQGSEA. The CDR3 DNA follows: TGCAGCGGCATCTCTCCGCTCCGGGGGCACAATGAGCAGTTCTTC. This codes for CSGISPLRGHNEQFF.

This clonotype was observed a few times. The chain uses TRBV3-1 and TRBJ2-3; 8 bases map to TRBD1. V shed 0 bases, J shed 3 bases, and the junction held 11 bases outside the gene matches. The CDR3 totals 18 residues. Germline-derived CDR1 and CDR2 are LGHDT and YNNKEL (reference sequence). The CDR3 nucleotides read TGTGCCAGCAGCCAAGACGAAGGACGACAGGGGTTAACAGATACGCAGTATTTT. It specifies CASSQDEGRQGLTDTQYF.

The V and J genes are TRBV30 and TRBJ1-3; no clear D gene. Germline V gene data show CDR1 as GTSNPN and CDR2 as SVGIG (reference sequence). The V end was cut by 2 bases, the J end by 0 bases, with 5 bases between. The CDR3 has 13 residues. For the CDR3, the DNA is TGTGCCTGGAGTTGGAGCTCTGGAAACACCATATATTTT. This sequence encodes CAWSWSSGNTIYF. The entire variable domain, with the rest obtained from reference TRBV30 and TRBJ1-3, is as follows: SQTIHQWPATLVQPVGSPLSLECTVEGTSNPNLYWYRQAAGRGLQLLFYSVGIGQISSEVPQNLSASRPQDRQFILSSKKLLLSDSGFYLCAWSWSSGNTIYFGEGSWLTVV.

This clonotype was counted at least ten times. The genes are TRBV24-1 and TRBJ2-1; weak D call: TRBD1 (6 bases). This CDR3 is 12 amino acids long. V was cut by 7 bases and J by 10 bases, with 13 bases left in between. Germline V lookup: CDR1 KGHDR, CDR2 SFDVKD. The CDR3 bases are TGTGCCACCAGGCAATCAGGGGACGAGCAGTTCTTC. Protein sequence: CATRQSGDEQFF.

In its sample, this clonotype was seen many times. This chain connects TRBV28 to TRBJ1-2; D is unclear. This CDR3 is built from 12 residues. Germline loops: CDR1 MDHEN, CDR2 SYDVKM. V dropped 10 bases and J dropped 5 bases, with 14 bases sitting between them. The CDR3 loop is CATNQLGYGYTF. The CDR3 DNA is TGTGCCACCAACCAGCTAGGTTATGGCTACACCTTC.

This chain joins TRBV3-1 and TRBJ1-1; TRBD1 matches 7 bases. In germline, CDR1 is LGHDT, CDR2 YNNKEL (reference sequence). The CDR3 spans 14 residues. The V and J ends lost 2 bases and 11 bases, in that order; junction bases with no gene match: 11. The CDR3 region is CASSQTGAAGGAFF. In DNA form, the CDR3 reads TGTGCCAGCAGCCAAACAGGGGCCGCCGGAGGGGCTTTCTTT.

This clonotype was counted at least ten times. The J gene is TRBJ1-2, the V gene TRBV29-1; possibly TRBD1 for D (5 bases). The germline CDR1 and CDR2 sequences are SQVTM and ANQGSEA. V lost 6 bases and J 4 bases, leaving 15 bases between the germline ends. The CDR3 spans 13 residues. CDR3 region: CSVDSRGGYGYTF. The CDR3 DNA reads as TGCAGCGTCGACAGCCGGGGGGGCTATGGCTACACCTTC.